This is a list of T cell receptor beta chains from one sample in a study of blood T cell repertoires in COVID-19. TCRdb's table, derived via immunoSEQ multiplex PCR, lists solely in-frame clones and lacks some. The sample consists of roughly 410,000 clones, about 89% of them appearing once. Sequencing was carried out using peripheral blood. All receptors come from a woman in her sixties or seventies with COVID-19, enrolled during active disease. Each CDR3 is given with its conserved first and last residue. A D gene is named only where the DNA matches it firmly. Clone size is not always given. Where it is, it says once, few, many or a class for expanded clones.

D	V	J	size	CDR3	DNA
.	TRBV2	TRBJ2-2	once	CASSLDRNTGELFF	TGTGCCAGCAGTCTCGACAGGAACACCGGGGAGCTGTTTTTT
TRBD1	TRBV7-6	TRBJ2-1	many	CASSLDLTGGSQFF	TGTGCCAGCAGCTTAGATCTTACAGGGGGCTCTCAGTTCTTC
TRBD1	TRBV18	TRBJ1-5	.	CASSPRDRGYSNQPQHF	TGTGCCAGCTCACCAAGGGACAGGGGCTATAGCAATCAGCCCCAGCATTTT
.	TRBV6-8	TRBJ1-3	.	CASVPPRSGNTIYF	TGTGCCAGTGTGCCCCCGCGCTCTGGAAACACCATATATTTT
.	TRBV5-1	TRBJ1-3	.	CASSLGSSGNTIYF	TGCGCCAGCAGCTTGGGCAGCTCTGGAAACACCATATATTTT
.	TRBV28	TRBJ1-1	.	CASSLWAGLNTEAFF	TGTGCCAGCAGTTTATGGGCAGGGTTGAACACTGAAGCTTTCTTT
TRBD1	TRBV11-2	TRBJ1-2	.	CASSAPTGPGYTF	TGTGCCAGCAGCGCTCCGACAGGGCCTGGCTACACCTTC
.	TRBV21-1	TRBJ1-5	.	CASSKSRDNQPQHF	TGTGCCAGCAGCAAATCCAGGGACAATCAGCCCCAGCATTTT
.	TRBV10-3	TRBJ2-7	.	CAISERGSYEQYF	TGTGCCATCAGTGAGCGGGGGTCCTACGAGCAGTACTTC
TRBD2	TRBV6-6	TRBJ2-7	.	CASSTTSGGAYEQYF	TGTGCCAGCAGTACTACTAGCGGGGGGGCCTACGAGCAGTACTTC
TRBD1	TRBV18	TRBJ1-1	.	CASSQQGAGYTEAFF	TGTGCCAGCTCGCAACAGGGGGCGGGGTACACTGAAGCTTTCTTT
.	TRBV6-5	TRBJ2-2	.	CASSYFKTANTGELFF	TGTGCCAGCAGTTACTTTAAGACAGCGAACACCGGGGAGCTGTTTTTT
TRBD1	TRBV5-5	TRBJ2-2	.	CASSFQPGGTGELFF	TGTGCCAGCAGCTTTCAGCCAGGGGGCACCGGGGAGCTGTTTTTT
.	TRBV19	TRBJ2-5	.	CASSQGLGSRQETQYF	TGTGCCAGTAGTCAGGGTTTAGGGTCACGGCAAGAGACCCAGTACTTC
TRBD1	TRBV11-3	TRBJ2-3	.	CASSHRDRGLDTQYF	TGTGCCAGCAGCCACCGGGACAGGGGGCTGGATACGCAGTATTTT
.	TRBV5-4	TRBJ1-4	few	CASSSGQINEKLFF	TGTGCCAGCAGCTCAGGACAGATTAATGAAAAACTGTTTTTT
TRBD1	TRBV10-1	TRBJ1-1	.	CASSGLGTGSTEAFF	TGCGCCAGCAGTGGCCTTGGGACAGGGAGCACTGAAGCTTTCTTT
TRBD1	TRBV4-2	TRBJ1-2	.	CASSPDRDGIYGYTF	TGTGCCAGCAGCCCAGACAGGGATGGGATCTATGGCTACACCTTC
TRBD1	TRBV9	TRBJ1-6	.	CASSVGAGTGDSPLHF	TGTGCCAGCAGCGTAGGTGCCGGGACAGGGGATTCACCCCTCCACTTT
.	TRBV2	TRBJ1-4	.	CASRRTDQNEKLFF	TGTGCCAGCCGACGGACAGACCAAAATGAAAAACTGTTTTTT
TRBD1	TRBV5-1	TRBJ1-1	.	CASSLGDRGVTEAFF	TGCGCCAGCAGCTTAGGGGACAGGGGAGTCACTGAAGCTTTCTTT
.	TRBV6-5	TRBJ1-3	.	CASSYDGNTGGNTIYF	TGTGCCAGCAGTTACGATGGTAACACAGGGGGAAACACCATATATTTT
TRBD2	TRBV7-2	TRBJ2-5	.	CASTGLTLAGKETQYF	TGTGCCAGCACCGGACTCACACTAGCGGGGAAAGAGACCCAGTACTTC
.	TRBV7-9	TRBJ2-1	once	CASSWEGVTYNEQFF	TGTGCCAGCAGCTGGGAGGGGGTCACCTACAATGAGCAGTTCTTC
TRBD1	TRBV9	TRBJ2-5	.	CASSVSSGGLETQYF	TGTGCCAGCAGCGTATCGTCAGGGGGCTTGGAGACCCAGTACTTC
.	TRBV5-1	TRBJ1-1	.	CASSLQGGNTEAFF	TGCGCCAGCAGCCTCCAGGGAGGGAATACTGAAGCTTTCTTT
.	TRBV3-1/TRBV3-2	TRBJ1-2	once	CASSQDSGGGGYTF	TGTGCCAGCAGCCAAGATAGTGGAGGTGGTGGCTACACCTTC